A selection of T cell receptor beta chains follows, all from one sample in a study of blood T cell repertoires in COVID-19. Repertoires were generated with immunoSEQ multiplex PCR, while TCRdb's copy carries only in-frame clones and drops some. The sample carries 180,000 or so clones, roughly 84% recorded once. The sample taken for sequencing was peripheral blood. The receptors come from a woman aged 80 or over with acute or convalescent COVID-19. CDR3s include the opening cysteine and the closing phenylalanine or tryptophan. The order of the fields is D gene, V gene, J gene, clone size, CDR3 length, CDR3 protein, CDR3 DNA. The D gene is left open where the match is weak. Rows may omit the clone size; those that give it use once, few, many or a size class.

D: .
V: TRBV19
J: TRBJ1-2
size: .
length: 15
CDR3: CASSIEARANYGYTF
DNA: TGTGCCAGTAGTATAGAGGCCAGGGCGAACTATGGCTACACCTTC

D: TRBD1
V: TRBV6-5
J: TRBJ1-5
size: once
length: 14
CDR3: CASTLQGLNQPQHF
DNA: TGTGCCAGCACCTTACAGGGGCTCAATCAGCCCCAGCATTTT

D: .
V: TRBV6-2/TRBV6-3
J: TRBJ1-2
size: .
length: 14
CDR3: CASSYRATEDGYTF
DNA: TGTGCCAGCAGTTACCGGGCGACAGAGGATGGCTACACCTTC

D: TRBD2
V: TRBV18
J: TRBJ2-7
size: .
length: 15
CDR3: CASSSGTSGTYEQYF
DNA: TGTGCCAGCTCATCCGGGACTAGCGGAACCTACGAGCAGTACTTC

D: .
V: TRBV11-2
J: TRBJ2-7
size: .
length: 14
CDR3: CASSMGQNRREQYF
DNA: TGTGCCAGCAGCATGGGCCAGAACAGACGCGAGCAGTACTTC

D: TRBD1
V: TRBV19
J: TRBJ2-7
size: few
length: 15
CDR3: CASSSPSGGTYEQYF
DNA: TGTGCCAGTAGTAGTCCGTCAGGGGGAACCTACGAGCAGTACTTC

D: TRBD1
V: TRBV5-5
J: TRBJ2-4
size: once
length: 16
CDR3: CASSSGTALAKNIQYF
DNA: TGTGCCAGCAGCTCAGGGACAGCTCTAGCCAAAAACATTCAGTACTTC

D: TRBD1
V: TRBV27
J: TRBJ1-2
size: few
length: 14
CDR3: CASSFSDRVRSYTF
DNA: TGTGCCAGCAGTTTTTCCGACAGGGTGAGGAGCTACACCTTC

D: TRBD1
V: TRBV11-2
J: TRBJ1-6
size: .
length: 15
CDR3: CASSTRTGGMTPLHF
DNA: TGTGCCAGCAGCACACGGACAGGGGGCATGACCCCCCTCCACTTT

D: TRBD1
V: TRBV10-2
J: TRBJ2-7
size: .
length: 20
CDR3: CASSEGMAGQGRRSSYEQYF
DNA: TGCGCCAGCAGTGAGGGCATGGCGGGACAGGGGCGAAGGAGCTCCTACGAGCAGTACTTC

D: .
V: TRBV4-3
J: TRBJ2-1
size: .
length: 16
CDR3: CASSQGLQGGHNEQFF
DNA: TGCGCCAGCAGCCAAGGTTTACAGGGTGGTCACAATGAGCAGTTCTTC

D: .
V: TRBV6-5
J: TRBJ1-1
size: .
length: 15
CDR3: CASSYSPNMNTEAFF
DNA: TGTGCCAGCAGTTACTCGCCGAACATGAACACTGAAGCTTTCTTT

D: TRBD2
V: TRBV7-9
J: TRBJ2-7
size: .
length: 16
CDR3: CASSLGGLARTYEQYF
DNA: TGTGCCAGCAGCTTGGGGGGACTAGCGCGAACCTACGAGCAGTACTTC

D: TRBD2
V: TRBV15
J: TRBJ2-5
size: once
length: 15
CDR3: CATQIRRGSQETQYF
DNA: TGTGCCACCCAAATCAGGCGGGGGAGCCAAGAGACCCAGTACTTC

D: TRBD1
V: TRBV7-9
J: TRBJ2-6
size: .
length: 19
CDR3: CASSPGWYRGSGGANVLTF
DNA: TGTGCCAGCAGCCCGGGTTGGTACAGGGGGTCGGGCGGGGCCAACGTCCTGACTTTC

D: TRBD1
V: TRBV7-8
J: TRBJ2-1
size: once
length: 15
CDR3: CASSSDRGTYNEQFF
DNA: TGTGCCAGCAGTTCGGACAGGGGGACTTACAATGAGCAGTTCTTC

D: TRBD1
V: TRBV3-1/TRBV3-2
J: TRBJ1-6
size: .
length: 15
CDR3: CASTPTGTGPSPLHF
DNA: TGTGCCAGCACCCCAACCGGGACAGGGCCCTCACCCCTCCACTTT

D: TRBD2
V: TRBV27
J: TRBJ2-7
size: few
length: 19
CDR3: CASSLYTPGLAGGTYEQYF
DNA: TGTGCCAGCAGTTTATACACCCCGGGACTAGCGGGAGGGACCTACGAGCAGTACTTC

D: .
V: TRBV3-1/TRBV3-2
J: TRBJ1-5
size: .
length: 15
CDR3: CASTARRALNQPQHF
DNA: TGTGCCAGCACGGCCCGGAGGGCGCTCAATCAGCCCCAGCATTTT

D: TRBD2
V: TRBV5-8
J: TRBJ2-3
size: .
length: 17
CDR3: CASSLGTSGRSTDTQYF
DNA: TGTGCCAGCAGCCTGGGGACTAGCGGGAGGAGCACAGATACGCAGTATTTT

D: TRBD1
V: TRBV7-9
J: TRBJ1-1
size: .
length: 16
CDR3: CASSSGGTGRNTEAFF
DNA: TGTGCCAGCAGCTCGGGGGGGACAGGGAGGAACACTGAAGCTTTCTTT

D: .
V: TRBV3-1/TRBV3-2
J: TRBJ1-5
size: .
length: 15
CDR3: CASSQDGRVDQPQHF
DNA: TGTGCCAGCAGCCAAGATGGGCGGGTCGATCAGCCCCAGCATTTT

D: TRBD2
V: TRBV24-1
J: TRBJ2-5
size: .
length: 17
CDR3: CATSALGGLGGQETQYF
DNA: TGTGCCACCAGTGCCCTGGGAGGACTAGGAGGCCAAGAGACCCAGTACTTC

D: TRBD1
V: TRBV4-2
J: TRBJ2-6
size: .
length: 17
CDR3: CASSPGTGSSGANVLTF
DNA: TGTGCCAGCAGCCCCGGGACAGGCAGCTCTGGGGCCAACGTCCTGACTTTC

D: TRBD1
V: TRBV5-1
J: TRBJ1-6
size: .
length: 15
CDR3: CASSPGGLGDSPLHF
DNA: TGCGCCAGCAGCCCAGGGGGGCTTGGCGACTCACCCCTCCACTTT